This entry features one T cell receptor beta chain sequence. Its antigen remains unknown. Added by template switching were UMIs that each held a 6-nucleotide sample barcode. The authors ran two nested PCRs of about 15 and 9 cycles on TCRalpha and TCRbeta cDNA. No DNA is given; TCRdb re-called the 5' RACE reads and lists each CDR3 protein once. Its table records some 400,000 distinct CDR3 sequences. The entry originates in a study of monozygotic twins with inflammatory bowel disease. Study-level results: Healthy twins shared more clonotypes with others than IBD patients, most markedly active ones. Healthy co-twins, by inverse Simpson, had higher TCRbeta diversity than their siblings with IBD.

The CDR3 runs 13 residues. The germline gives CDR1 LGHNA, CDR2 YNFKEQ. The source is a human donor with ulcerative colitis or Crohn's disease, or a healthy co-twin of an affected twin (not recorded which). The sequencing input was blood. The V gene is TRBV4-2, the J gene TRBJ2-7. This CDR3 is CASSQFLWSEQYF.